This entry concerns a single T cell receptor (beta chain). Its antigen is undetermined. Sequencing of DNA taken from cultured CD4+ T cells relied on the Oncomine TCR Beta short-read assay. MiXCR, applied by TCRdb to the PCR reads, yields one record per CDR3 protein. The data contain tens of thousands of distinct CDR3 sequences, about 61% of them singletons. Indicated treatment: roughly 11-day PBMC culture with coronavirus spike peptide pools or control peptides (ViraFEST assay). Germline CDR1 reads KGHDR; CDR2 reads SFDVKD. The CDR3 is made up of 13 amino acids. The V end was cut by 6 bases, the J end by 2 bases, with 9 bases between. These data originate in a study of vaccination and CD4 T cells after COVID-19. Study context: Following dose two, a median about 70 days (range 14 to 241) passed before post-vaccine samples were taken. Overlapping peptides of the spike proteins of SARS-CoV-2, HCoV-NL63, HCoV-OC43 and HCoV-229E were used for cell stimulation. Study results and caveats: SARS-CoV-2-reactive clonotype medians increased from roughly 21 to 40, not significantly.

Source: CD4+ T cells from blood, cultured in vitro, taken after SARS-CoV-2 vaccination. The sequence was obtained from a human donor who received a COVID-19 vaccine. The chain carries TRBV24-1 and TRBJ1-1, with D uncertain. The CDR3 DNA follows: TGTGCCACCAGTTTTGCGGAAAACACTGAAGCTTTCTTT. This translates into CATSFAENTEAFF.